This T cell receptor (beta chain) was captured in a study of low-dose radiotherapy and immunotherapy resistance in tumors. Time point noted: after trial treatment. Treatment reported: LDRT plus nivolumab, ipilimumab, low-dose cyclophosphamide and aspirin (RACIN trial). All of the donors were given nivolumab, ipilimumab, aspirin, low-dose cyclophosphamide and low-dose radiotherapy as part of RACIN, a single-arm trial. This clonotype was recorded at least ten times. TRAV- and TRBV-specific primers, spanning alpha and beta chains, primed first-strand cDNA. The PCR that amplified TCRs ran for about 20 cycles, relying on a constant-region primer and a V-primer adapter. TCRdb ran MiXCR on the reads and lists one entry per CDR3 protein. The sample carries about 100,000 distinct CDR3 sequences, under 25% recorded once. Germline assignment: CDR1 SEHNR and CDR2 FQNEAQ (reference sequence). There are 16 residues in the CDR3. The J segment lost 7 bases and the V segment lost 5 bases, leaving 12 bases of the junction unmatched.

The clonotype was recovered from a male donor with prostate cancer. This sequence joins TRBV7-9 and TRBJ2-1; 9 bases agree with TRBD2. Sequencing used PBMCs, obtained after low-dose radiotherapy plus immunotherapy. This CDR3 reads CASSRGGRGGRNEQFF. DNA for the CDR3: TGTGCCAGCAGCCGAGGCGGGCGGGGGGGGAGAAATGAGCAGTTCTTC.